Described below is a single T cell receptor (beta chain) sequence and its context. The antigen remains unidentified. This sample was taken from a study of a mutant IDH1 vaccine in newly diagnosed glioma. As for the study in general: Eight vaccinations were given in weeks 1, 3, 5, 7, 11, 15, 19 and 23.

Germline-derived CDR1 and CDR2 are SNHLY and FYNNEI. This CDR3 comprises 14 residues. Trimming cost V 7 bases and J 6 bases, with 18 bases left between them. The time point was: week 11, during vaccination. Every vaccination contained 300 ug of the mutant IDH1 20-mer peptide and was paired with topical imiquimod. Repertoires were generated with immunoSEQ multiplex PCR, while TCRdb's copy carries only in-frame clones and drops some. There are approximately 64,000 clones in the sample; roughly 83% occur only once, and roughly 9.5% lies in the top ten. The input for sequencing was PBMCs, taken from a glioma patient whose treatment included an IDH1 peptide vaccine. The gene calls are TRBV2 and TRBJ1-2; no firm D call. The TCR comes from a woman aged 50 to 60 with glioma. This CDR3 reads CASIEDSTGNGYTF. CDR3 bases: TGTGCCAGCATCGAAGACTCCACGGGAAATGGCTACACCTTC. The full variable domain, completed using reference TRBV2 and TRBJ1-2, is EPEVTQTPSHQVTQMGQEVILRCVPISNHLYFYWYRQILGQKVEFLVSFYNNEISEKSEIFDDQFSVERPDGSNFTLKIRSTKLEDSAMYFCASIEDSTGNGYTFGSGTRLTVV.